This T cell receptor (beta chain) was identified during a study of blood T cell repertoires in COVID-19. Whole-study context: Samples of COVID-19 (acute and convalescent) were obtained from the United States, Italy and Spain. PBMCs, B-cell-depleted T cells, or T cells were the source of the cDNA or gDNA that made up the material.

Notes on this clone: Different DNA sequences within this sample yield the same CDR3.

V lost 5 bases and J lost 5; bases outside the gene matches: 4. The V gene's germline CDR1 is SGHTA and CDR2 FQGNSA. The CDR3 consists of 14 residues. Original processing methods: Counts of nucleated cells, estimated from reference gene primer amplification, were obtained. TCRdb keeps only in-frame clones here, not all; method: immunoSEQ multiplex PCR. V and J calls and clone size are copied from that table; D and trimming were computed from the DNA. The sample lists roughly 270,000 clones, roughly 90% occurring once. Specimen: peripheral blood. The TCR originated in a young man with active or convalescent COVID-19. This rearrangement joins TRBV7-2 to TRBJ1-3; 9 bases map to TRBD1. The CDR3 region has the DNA TGTGCCAGCAGCCCCGGACAGGGGAGAAACACCATATATTTT. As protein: CASSPGQGRNTIYF.